Reported below is one T cell receptor beta chain. Antigen specificity is unknown. The CDR3 sequence is 13 residues long. Trimming shortened V by 7 bases and J by 4 bases, and 12 bases separated the two germline ends. TCR beta cDNA libraries had unique molecular identifiers. Approximately 550,000 cDNA molecules came from around 1 to 10 million T cells. One entry per CDR3 protein, called by TCRdb with MiXCR from the PCR reads. Of about 820,000 distinct CDR3 sequences listed, approximately 57% are singletons. The source of the sample is a study of post-analysis software for immune sequencing data. Study overall: The disease courses covered relapsing-remitting, secondary progressive and progressive-relapsing multiple sclerosis.

Study-level points and caveats: Multiple sclerosis was associated with a significant reduction in normalized Chao1 diversity relative to controls. Patients showed TRBV5-6, TRBV5-1 and TRBV20-1 among a few TRBV segments more frequent than in controls.

The rearrangement links TRBV12-3 or TRBV12-4 to TRBJ2-3; a possible D gene is TRBD2 (6 bases). The clonotype originates from a girl aged 5 to 17 with multiple sclerosis. Sequenced material: blood. CDR3 in amino acids: CASNRLASDTQYF. The DNA of the CDR3 is TGTGCCAGCAATCGGCTAGCGTCAGATACGCAGTATTTT.